There are a few counts of the clone carrying this TCR beta chain. After removal of 1 base from V and 6 bases from J, the junction contained 11 bases not matched to a gene. Per the germline V gene, CDR1 is DFQATT and CDR2 is SNEGSKA (reference sequence). This CDR3 has 16 residues. TCRdb passed the RT-PCR reads through MiXCR, listing each CDR3 protein once. Here the sample spans about 680,000 distinct CDR3 sequences, approximately 15% being singletons. Sequenced sample: memory CD4+ T cells from blood. The source of this sequence is a female donor in good health, serving as a healthy control. The V and J genes are TRBV20-1 and TRBJ2-3, with 9 bases matching TRBD2. The CDR3 loop is CSARGSLGGRADTQYF. For the CDR3, the DNA is TGCAGTGCTAGAGGGAGTCTGGGCGGGAGGGCGGATACGCAGTATTTT.